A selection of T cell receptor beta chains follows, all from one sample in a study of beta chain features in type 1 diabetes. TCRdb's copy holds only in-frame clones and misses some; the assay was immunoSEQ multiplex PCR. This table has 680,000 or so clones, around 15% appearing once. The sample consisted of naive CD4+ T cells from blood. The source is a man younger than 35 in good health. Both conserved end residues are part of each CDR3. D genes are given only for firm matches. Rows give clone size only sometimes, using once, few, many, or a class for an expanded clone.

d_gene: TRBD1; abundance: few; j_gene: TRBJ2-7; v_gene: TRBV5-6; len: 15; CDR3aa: CASSRRTGALYEQYF; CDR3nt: TGTGCCAGCAGCCGCCGGACAGGGGCCCTCTACGAGCAGTACTTC
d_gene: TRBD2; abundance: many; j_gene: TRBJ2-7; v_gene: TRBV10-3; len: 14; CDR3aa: CAITPSGRAYEQYF; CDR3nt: TGTGCCATCACCCCTAGCGGGAGAGCCTACGAGCAGTACTTC
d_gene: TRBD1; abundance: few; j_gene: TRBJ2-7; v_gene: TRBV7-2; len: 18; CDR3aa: CASSLQPGTGSMAYEQYF; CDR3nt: TGTGCCAGCAGCTTACAGCCCGGGACAGGGAGTATGGCCTACGAGCAGTACTTC
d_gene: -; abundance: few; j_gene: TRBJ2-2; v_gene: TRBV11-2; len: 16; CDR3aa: CASSARQRANTGELFF; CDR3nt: TGTGCCAGCAGCGCACGACAGAGAGCGAACACCGGGGAGCTGTTTTTT
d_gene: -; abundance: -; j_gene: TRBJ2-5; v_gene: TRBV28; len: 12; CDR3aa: CASSLDVRAQYF; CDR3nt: TGTGCCAGCAGTTTGGACGTCCGGGCACAGTACTTC
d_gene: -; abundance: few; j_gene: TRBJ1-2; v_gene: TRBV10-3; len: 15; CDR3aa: CAIRGAGTVNYGYTF; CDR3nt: TGTGCCATCAGGGGGGCGGGGACGGTGAACTATGGCTACACCTTC
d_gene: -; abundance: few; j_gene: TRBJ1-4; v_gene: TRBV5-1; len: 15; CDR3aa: CASSLTWTASSQLFF; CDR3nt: TGCGCCAGCAGCTTGACCTGGACAGCCAGCTCCCAACTGTTTTTT
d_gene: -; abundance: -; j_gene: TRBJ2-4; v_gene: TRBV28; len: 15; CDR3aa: CASTPAEGAKNIQYF; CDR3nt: TGTGCCAGCACCCCAGCGGAGGGGGCCAAAAACATTCAGTACTTC
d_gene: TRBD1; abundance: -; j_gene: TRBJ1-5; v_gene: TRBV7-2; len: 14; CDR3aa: CASSYTGGNQPQHF; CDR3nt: TGTGCCAGCAGCTACACAGGGGGCAATCAGCCCCAGCATTTT
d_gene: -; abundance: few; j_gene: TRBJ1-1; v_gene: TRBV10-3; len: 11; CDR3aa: CAIRRTDEAFF; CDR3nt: TGTGCCATCAGAAGGACCGATGAAGCTTTCTTT